This TCR beta chain was sequenced for a study of blood T cell repertoires in COVID-19. Produced via immunoSEQ multiplex PCR; TCRdb's table is partial and in-frame only. The data contain 100,000 to 150,000 clones, about four fifths of them singletons. This clonotype was sampled from a man between 60 and 70 years old with acute or convalescent COVID-19. Sequencing was done on a sample of peripheral blood.

The CDR3 nucleotides read TGTGCCAGTACCACGACAGGGGCGAGCACCGGGGAGCTGTTTTTT. It is translated as CASTTTGASTGELFF. The chain couples TRBV19 to TRBJ2-2; 8 bases are a match to TRBD1. The CDR3 has 15 amino acids. Trimming took 7 bases from V and 4 from J; bases not matched to a gene: 8. Germline lookup yields CDR1 LNHDA and CDR2 SQIVND (reference sequence). Full variable domain (remainder filled in from reference TRBV19 and TRBJ2-2): DGGITQSPKYLFRKEGQNVTLSCEQNLNHDAMYWYRQDPGQGLRLIYYSQIVNDFQKGDIAEGYSVSREKKESFPLTVTSAQKNPTAFYLCASTTTGASTGELFFGEGSRLTVL.